The 20 T cell receptor beta chains in this list originate from one sample, sequenced in a study of T cells in Graves' hyperthyroidism and ophthalmopathy. The investigators amplified TCR beta CDR3 regions from RNA transcripts. The primer set for the first-round RT-PCR of the TCR CDR3 was HTBI. Each CDR3 protein is one row after TCRdb ran MiXCR on the multiplex PCR reads. This sample has around 350,000 distinct CDR3 sequences, with approximately 20% found just once. Sequenced: blood. All receptors derive from a woman between 18 and 30 years old with Graves' hyperthyroidism.

The table lists this clonotype with a few counts. The rearrangement links TRBV4-2 to TRBJ2-5; 10 bases align to TRBD2. This CDR3 contains 15 residues. Germline V gene sequence: CDR1 LGHNA, CDR2 YNFKEQ. Trimming took 2 bases from V and 3 from J; bases not matched to a gene: 3. CDR3 residues: CASSQTSGGEETQYF. The CDR3 region has the DNA TGTGCCAGCAGCCAAACGAGCGGGGGGGAAGAGACCCAGTACTTC.

This clonotype was recorded many times. This chain uses TRBV6-5 with TRBJ2-3; 10 positions match TRBD1. CDR1 is MNHEY and CDR2 is SVGAGI in the germline V gene. J gave up 2 bases and V 6 bases, and 5 bases lay outside the gene matches. The CDR3 runs 15 residues. The CDR3 loop reads CASSYGTGDTDTQYF. The DNA of the CDR3 is TGTGCCAGCAGCTACGGGACAGGGGACACAGATACGCAGTATTTT.

As for this clonotype: One end of the junction does not line up with germline, which may come from a read error. The V gene is TRBV2, the J gene TRBJ2-2, with D perhaps matching TRBD2 (6 bases). There are 15 residues in the CDR3. CDR1 and CDR2 (germline): SNHLY, FYNNEI. CDR3 nucleotides: TGTGCCAGCAGTGGGAGGGGTGCGAATACCGGGGAGCTGTTTTTT. Amino acids: CASSGRGANTGELFF.

This clonotype came up many times. The chain employs TRBV7-9 and TRBJ2-2; the D gene could be TRBD1 or TRBD2 (5 bases each). Germline-derived CDR1 and CDR2 are SEHNR and FQNEAQ (reference sequence). Between the trimmed V and J ends, which lost 3 bases and 6 bases, there was a span of 8 bases. The CDR3 loop spans 13 amino acids. The DNA of the CDR3 is TGTGCCAGCAGCTTGGGGGTCCCCGGGGAGCTGTTTTTT. It translates to CASSLGVPGELFF.

The V and J genes are TRBV4-2 and TRBJ1-5; no clear D. V lost 1 base and J lost 2, with 9 bases in between. The length of the CDR3 is 15 residues. CDR1 and CDR2 (germline): LGHNA, YNFKEQ. CDR3 DNA sequence: TGTGCCAGCAGCCAAGCAGCTGACCGCAATCAGCCCCAGCATTTT. Its protein product is CASSQAADRNQPQHF.

This clonotype was seen a single time. This chain connects TRBV6-9 to TRBJ2-7; maybe TRBD1 (6 bases). With 5 bases removed from V and 6 bases from J, the gap between germline ends came to 20 bases. Looked up from germline, CDR1 is MNHGY and CDR2 is SVAAGI. This CDR3 region has 15 residues. CDR3 bases: TGTGCCAGCAGTCGGAAGATCCAGGGGCCCCTCGAGCAGTACTTC. Translation gives CASSRKIQGPLEQYF.

This clonotype has more than one count but fewer than ten. This rearrangement joins TRBV6-1 to TRBJ2-5; D gene unclear. The ends were cut back, 7 bases at V and 5 bases at J, with 14 bases in the middle. The CDR3 covers 13 residues. CDR1 is MNHNS, CDR2 SASEGT, per germline. The CDR3 loop is CASTPDRLETQYF. The CDR3 nucleotides are TGTGCCAGCACCCCCGATCGCCTGGAGACCCAGTACTTC.

Many counts were recorded for this clonotype. This chain links TRBV3-1 with TRBJ2-7; D might be TRBD2 (6 bases). The germline V and J ends were trimmed by 4 bases and 3 bases, with 10 bases remaining between them. Germline V gives CDR1 LGHDT, CDR2 YNNKEL (reference sequence). This CDR3 has 13 residues. The CDR3 coding sequence is TGTGCCAGCAGCCCGCGGGACTTCTACGAGCAGTACTTC. Its protein product is CASSPRDFYEQYF.

This clonotype was counted at least ten times. The gene calls are TRBV6-5 and TRBJ1-2; D gene ambiguous. V shed 8 bases and J shed 4 bases, with 20 bases lying between them. The length of the CDR3 is 15 residues. Germline CDR1 MNHEY, CDR2 SVGAGI. The CDR3 spells CASVIWVRSGYGYTF. The CDR3 nucleotides read TGTGCCAGCGTTATATGGGTGCGAAGCGGCTATGGCTACACCTTC.

V is TRBV18 and J is TRBJ1-5; D is ambiguous. CDR1 KGHSH and CDR2 LQKENI come from the germline V gene. V was shortened by 4 bases and J by 9 bases, with 16 bases between the two germline ends. There are 14 residues in the CDR3. CDR3 bases: TGTGCCAGCTCACGCTGGACGGAGCTTGGGCCCCAGCATTTT. The encoded protein is CASSRWTELGPQHF.

The table lists this clonotype with many counts. The CDR3 bases are TGTGCCAGCAGACTAGATCTAACGGAGACCCAGTACTTC. Its protein product is CASRLDLTETQYF. The V gene is TRBV12-3 or TRBV12-4, the J gene TRBJ2-5, with TRBD2 as a possible D gene (5 bases). Trimming shortened V by 6 bases and J by 5 bases, and 13 bases separated the two germline ends. The CDR3 has 13 residues.

The chain recombines TRBV12-3 or TRBV12-4 with TRBJ2-7; the D is unclear. Trimming pared 3 bases from V and 2 bases from J, leaving 8 bases between. The CDR3 spans 13 residues. The CDR3 DNA reads TGTGCCAGCAGTTTGAGAATTGCCTACGAGCAGTACTTC. As protein: CASSLRIAYEQYF.

This clonotype was seen ten or more times. This sequence joins TRBV2 and TRBJ1-5, with no clear D. V shed 7 bases and J shed 9 bases, with 16 bases lying between them. The length of the CDR3 is 13 residues. Germline CDR1 and CDR2: SNHLY and FYNNEI. In nucleotides, the CDR3 is TGTGCCAGCACTGGGTCCCACCAAGGGCCCCAGCATTTT. It codes for CASTGSHQGPQHF.

The V call is TRBV5-1, the J call TRBJ1-1; no firm D call. The germline CDR1 and CDR2 sequences are SGHRS and YFSETQ. This CDR3 has 15 amino acids. V lost 4 bases and J 1 base, leaving 14 bases between the germline ends. CDR3 region: CASSTIRETNTEAFF. CDR3 coding DNA: TGCGCCAGCAGCACCATTAGGGAAACGAACACTGAAGCTTTCTTT.

In its sample, this clonotype was seen many times. This sequence joins TRBV6-5 and TRBJ1-2, with a tentative D call TRBD1 (5 bases). This CDR3 has 15 amino acids. CDR1 MNHEY and CDR2 SVGAGI come from the germline V gene. V lost 0 bases, J lost 4 bases, and 12 bases lay in between. The CDR3 DNA sequence: TGTGCCAGCAGTTACTCCCCCGACAGCGCCTATGGCTACACCTTC. Translation gives CASSYSPDSAYGYTF.

The chain joins TRBV27 to TRBJ1-3; D perhaps matches TRBD1 (6 bases). CDR3 length: 18 residues. V lost 5 bases and J lost 0, with 20 bases in between. Looked up from germline, CDR1 is MNHEY and CDR2 is SMNVEV (reference sequence). CDR3 amino acids: CASSPYLLTGSSGNTIYF. The CDR3, as DNA: TGTGCCAGCAGTCCTTACCTTCTGACAGGCAGCTCTGGAAACACCATATATTTT.

This clonotype was picked up many times. The chain combines TRBV12-3 or TRBV12-4 with TRBJ2-7; D ambiguous. The CDR3 spans 13 residues. Deletions cut 3 bases from V and 1 base from J, with 7 bases between. The CDR3 sequence: CASSLTSSYEQYF. The CDR3 DNA reads TGTGCCAGCAGTTTGACCAGTTCCTACGAGCAGTACTTC.

The V and J genes are TRBV30 and TRBJ2-7; D is uncertain. Per the germline V gene, CDR1 is GTSNPN and CDR2 is SVGIG (reference sequence). Trimming left V 0 bases short and J 2 bases short, with 8 bases between. The CDR3 has 13 amino acids. This CDR3 is CAWSVTETYEQYF. The CDR3 DNA is TGTGCCTGGAGTGTAACAGAAACCTACGAGCAGTACTTC.

This clonotype was seen repeatedly, ten times or more. The chain uses TRBV6-2 or TRBV6-3 and TRBJ1-2; no reliable D call. V lost 6 bases and J lost 5, with 13 bases in between. This CDR3 comprises 13 residues. CDR1 is MNHEY, CDR2 SVGEGT, per germline. The CDR3 loop reads CASSRRVGYGYTF. In DNA, the CDR3 is TGTGCCAGCAGCCGAAGGGTTGGGTATGGCTACACCTTC.

Many counts were recorded for this clonotype. The chain combines TRBV10-2 with TRBJ1-2, with unresolved D. Deletions cut 0 bases from V and 10 bases from J, with 9 bases between. CDR1 and CDR2 (germline): WSHSY, SAAADI. This CDR3 comprises 12 residues. The CDR3 DNA is TGCGCCAGCAGTGAGTCACGGGTATACTACACCTTC. Translation: CASSESRVYYTF.